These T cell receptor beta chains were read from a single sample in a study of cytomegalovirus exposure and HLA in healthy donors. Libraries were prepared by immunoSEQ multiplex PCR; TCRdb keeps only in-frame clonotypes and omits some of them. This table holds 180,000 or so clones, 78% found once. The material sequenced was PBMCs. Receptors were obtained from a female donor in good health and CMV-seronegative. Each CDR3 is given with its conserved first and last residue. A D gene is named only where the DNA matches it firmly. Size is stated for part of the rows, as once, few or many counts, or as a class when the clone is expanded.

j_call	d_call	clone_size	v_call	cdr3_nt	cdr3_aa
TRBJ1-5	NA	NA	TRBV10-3	TGTGCCATCAGTGAAAAGGGGGTCGGTCAGCCCCAGCATTTT	CAISEKGVGQPQHF
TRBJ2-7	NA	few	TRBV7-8	TGTGCCAGCAGCTCAAATTCCAGGGCAGACCCCTGGGAGCAGTACTTC	CASSSNSRADPWEQYF
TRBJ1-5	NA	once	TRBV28	TGTGCCAGCAGTTTATGGCAGGGCCTAGGGGGCAATCAGCCCCAGCATTTT	CASSLWQGLGGNQPQHF
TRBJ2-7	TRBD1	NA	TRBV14	TGTGCCAGCAGCCAATACTTTGGACAGGGTATCTACGAGCAGTACTTC	CASSQYFGQGIYEQYF
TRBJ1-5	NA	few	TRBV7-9	TGTGCCAGCAGCTTAGCAGGGGGCAATCAGCCCCAGCATTTT	CASSLAGGNQPQHF
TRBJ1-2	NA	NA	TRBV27	TGTGCCAGCAGCGCCGGGACAACCGGCTCCTATGGCTACACCTTC	CASSAGTTGSYGYTF
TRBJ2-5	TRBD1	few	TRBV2	TGTGCCAGCACGTCTCAGGGGGCAGGGTCAGAGACCCAGTACTTC	CASTSQGAGSETQYF
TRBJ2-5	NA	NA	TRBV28	TGTGCCAGCCGGGAAGGGTGGTCAGAGACCCAGTACTTC	CASREGWSETQYF
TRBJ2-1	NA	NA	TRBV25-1	TGTGCCAGCAGTGAAGAGGAACGCAATGAGCAGTTCTTC	CASSEEERNEQFF
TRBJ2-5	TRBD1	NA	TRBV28	TGTGCCAGCAGTTTTGCGACAGGGACGCAAGAGACCCAGTACTTC	CASSFATGTQETQYF
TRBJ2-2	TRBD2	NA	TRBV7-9	TGTGCCAGCAGCTCTTTCGTAGCGGGAGCGCCCGGGGAGCTGTTTTTT	CASSSFVAGAPGELFF
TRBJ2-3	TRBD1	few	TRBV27	TGTGCCAGCGGGACAGGGAGTGGAGATACGCAGTATTTT	CASGTGSGDTQYF
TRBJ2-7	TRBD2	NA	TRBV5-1	TGCGCCAGCAGCGAGGGGACTAGCGGATCCTACGAGCAGTACTTC	CASSEGTSGSYEQYF
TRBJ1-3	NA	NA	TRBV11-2	TGTGCCAGCAGCTTACAGGGGGGAAACACCATATATTTT	CASSLQGGNTIYF